This record looks at one TCR beta chain sequence and its context. This sample is drawn from a study of PD-1 and CTLA-4 blockade in melanoma. The germline V gene encodes CDR1 LGHNA and CDR2 YNFKEQ. The CDR3 runs 14 residues. V lost 4 bases and J 6 bases, leaving 14 bases between the germline ends. Assay used: immunoSEQ multiplex PCR; TCRdb lists only in-frame clones, some missing. The sample shows about 30,000 clones, about 85% of them seen only once. This TCR was recovered from a human donor with melanoma. The sequencing used CD8+ T cells from peripheral blood, collected from a patient given anti-PD-1 treatment. The chain joins TRBV4-2 to TRBJ2-3; D is undetermined. The CDR3 protein is CASSLRVTGDTQYF. CDR3 nucleotides: TGTGCCAGCAGCCTAAGAGTCACCGGGGATACGCAGTATTTT.